This T cell receptor (beta chain) was found in a study of T-cell reconstitution after alpha-beta-depleted transplantation in children. Study-level results: One year post-transplant, T-cell counts and diversity were largely derived from T cells produced anew. The high TCRbeta diversity at day 60 in some patients came from surviving recipient T cells and thymic progenitors. Several hundred expanded graft clones reportedly supplied alpha-beta T cells about two months after transplant.

Germline CDR1 MDHEN, CDR2 SYDVKM. Trimming cost V 8 bases and J 4 bases; bases outside gene matches: 7. This CDR3 region has 14 residues. For TCRbeta, the library was prepared with unique molecular identifiers. TCRdb redid the calling of the PCR reads with MiXCR, one entry per CDR3 protein. The sample consists of about 980,000 distinct CDR3 sequences, roughly 29% of them appearing once. On this clonotype itself: Its target is not known.

The sequence came from a boy younger than two who had a stem cell transplant for SCID, so the T cells may come from the graft donor. V gene TRBV28 combines with J gene TRBJ2-4; 8 bases are shared with TRBD2. This specimen consisted of PBMCs, mostly from graft donor cells, obtained 360 days after TCRalphabeta/CD19-depleted stem cell transplant. The CDR3 here is CASLPGGSKNIQYF. Here the CDR3 DNA reads TGTGCCAGCCTACCGGGAGGGTCGAAAAACATTCAGTACTTC.